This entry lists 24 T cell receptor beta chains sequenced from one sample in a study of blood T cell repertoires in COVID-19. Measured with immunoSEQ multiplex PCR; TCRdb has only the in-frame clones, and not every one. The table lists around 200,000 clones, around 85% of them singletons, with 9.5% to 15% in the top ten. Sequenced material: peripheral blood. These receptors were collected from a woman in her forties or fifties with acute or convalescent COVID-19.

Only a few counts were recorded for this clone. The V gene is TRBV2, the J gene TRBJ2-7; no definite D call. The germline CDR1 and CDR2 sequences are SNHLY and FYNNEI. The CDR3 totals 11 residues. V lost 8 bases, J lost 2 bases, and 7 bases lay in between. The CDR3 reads CASGQTYEQYF. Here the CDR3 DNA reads TGTGCCAGCGGGCAGACCTACGAGCAGTACTTC. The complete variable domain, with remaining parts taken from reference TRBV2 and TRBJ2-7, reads EPEVTQTPSHQVTQMGQEVILRCVPISNHLYFYWYRQILGQKVEFLVSFYNNEISEKSEIFDDQFSVERPDGSNFTLKIRSTKLEDSAMYFCASGQTYEQYFGPGTRLTVT.

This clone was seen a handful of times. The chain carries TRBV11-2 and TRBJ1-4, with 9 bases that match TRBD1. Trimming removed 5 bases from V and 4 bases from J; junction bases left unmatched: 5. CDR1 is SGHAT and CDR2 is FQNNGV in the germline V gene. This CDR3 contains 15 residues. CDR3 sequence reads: CASSRQGQGNEKLFF. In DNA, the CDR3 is TGTGCCAGCAGCCGACAGGGACAGGGTAATGAAAAACTGTTTTTT.

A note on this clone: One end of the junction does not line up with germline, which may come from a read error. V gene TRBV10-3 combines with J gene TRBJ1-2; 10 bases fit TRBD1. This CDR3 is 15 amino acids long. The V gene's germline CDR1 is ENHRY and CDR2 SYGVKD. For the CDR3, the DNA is TGTGCCATCAGTGATCCGGGACAGGGGTACTACGGCTACACCTTC. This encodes CAISDPGQGYYGYTF.

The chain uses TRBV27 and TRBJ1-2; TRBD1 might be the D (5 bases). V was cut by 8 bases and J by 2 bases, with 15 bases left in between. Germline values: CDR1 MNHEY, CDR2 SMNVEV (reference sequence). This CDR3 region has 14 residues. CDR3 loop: CASGDNRLNYGYTF. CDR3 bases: TGTGCCAGCGGGGATAACAGGCTCAACTATGGCTACACCTTC.

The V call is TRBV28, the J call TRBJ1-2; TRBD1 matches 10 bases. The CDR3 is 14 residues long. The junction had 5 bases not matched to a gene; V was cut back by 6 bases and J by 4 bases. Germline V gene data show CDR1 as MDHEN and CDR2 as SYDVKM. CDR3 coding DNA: TGTGCCAGCAGGGACAGGGGGTCTGGCTATGGCTACACCTTC. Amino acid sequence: CASRDRGSGYGYTF.

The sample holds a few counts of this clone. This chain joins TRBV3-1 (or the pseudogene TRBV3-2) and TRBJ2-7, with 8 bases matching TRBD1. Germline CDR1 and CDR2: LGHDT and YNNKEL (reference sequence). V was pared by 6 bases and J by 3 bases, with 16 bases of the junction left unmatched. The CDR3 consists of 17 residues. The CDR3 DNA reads TGTGCCAGCAGTATAGACGCCGGGACAGGTCAACTCTACGAGCAGTACTTC. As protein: CASSIDAGTGQLYEQYF.

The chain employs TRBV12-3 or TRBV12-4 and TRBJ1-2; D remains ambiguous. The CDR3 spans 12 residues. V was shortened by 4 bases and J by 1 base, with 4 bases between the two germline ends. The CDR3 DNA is TGTGCCAGCAGTTACAGTAACTATGGCTACACCTTC. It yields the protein CASSYSNYGYTF.

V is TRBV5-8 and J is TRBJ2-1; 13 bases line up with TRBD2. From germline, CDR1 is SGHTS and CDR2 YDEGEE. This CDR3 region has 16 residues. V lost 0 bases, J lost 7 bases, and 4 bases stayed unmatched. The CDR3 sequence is CASSLGLAGGRNEQFF. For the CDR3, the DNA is TGTGCCAGCAGCTTGGGACTAGCGGGAGGAAGGAATGAGCAGTTCTTC.

This chain's CDR3 is CASSWHVSNQPQHF. The CDR3 bases are TGTGCCAGCAGTTGGCATGTTAGCAATCAGCCCCAGCATTTT. The chain recombines TRBV28 with TRBJ1-5, with no clear D. CDR1 MDHEN and CDR2 SYDVKM come from the germline V gene. V was cut by 4 bases and J by 0 bases, with 7 bases left in between. This CDR3 has 14 amino acids.

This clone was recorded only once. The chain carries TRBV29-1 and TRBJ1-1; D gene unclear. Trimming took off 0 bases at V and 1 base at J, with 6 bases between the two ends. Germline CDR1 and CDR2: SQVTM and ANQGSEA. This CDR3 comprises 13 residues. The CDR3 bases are TGCAGCGTTGAAGAAGACAAGAACACTGAAGCTTTCTTT. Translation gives CSVEEDKNTEAFF. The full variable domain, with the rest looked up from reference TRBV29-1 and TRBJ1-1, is SAVISQKPSRDICQRGTSLTIQCQVDSQVTMMFWYRQQPGQSLTLIATANQGSEATYESGFVIDKFPISRPNLTFSTLTVSNMSPEDSSIYLCSVEEDKNTEAFFGQGTRLTVV.

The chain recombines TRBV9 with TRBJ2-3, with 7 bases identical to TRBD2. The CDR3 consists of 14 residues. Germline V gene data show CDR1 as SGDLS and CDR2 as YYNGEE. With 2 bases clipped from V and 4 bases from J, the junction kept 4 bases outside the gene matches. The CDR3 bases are TGTGCCAGCAGCGTCCGACTAGCCGCAGATACGCAGTATTTT. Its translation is CASSVRLAADTQYF.

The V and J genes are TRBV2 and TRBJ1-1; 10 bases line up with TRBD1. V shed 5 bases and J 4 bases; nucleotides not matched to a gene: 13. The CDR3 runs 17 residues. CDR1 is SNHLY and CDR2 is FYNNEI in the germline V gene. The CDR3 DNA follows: TGTGCCAGCAGTCTACCACTGATGGGACAGGGGAGCACTGAAGCTTTCTTT. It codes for CASSLPLMGQGSTEAFF.

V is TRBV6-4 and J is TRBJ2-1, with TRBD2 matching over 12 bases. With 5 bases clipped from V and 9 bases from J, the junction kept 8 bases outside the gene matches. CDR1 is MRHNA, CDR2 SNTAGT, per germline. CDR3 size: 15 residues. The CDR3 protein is CASSLAGGSAGEQFF. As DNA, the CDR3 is TGTGCCAGCAGTCTAGCGGGAGGGTCTGCTGGTGAGCAGTTCTTC.

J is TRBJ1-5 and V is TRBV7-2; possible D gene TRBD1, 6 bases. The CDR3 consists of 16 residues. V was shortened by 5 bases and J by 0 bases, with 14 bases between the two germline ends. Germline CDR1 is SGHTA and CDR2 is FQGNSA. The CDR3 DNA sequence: TGTGCCAGCAGCCCCAGGACAGATTATAGCAATCAGCCCCAGCATTTT. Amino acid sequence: CASSPRTDYSNQPQHF. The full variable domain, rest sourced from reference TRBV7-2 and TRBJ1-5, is GAGVSQSPSNKVTEKGKDVELRCDPISGHTALYWYRQSLGQGLEFLIYFQGNSAPDKSGLPSDRFSAERTGGSVSTLTIQRTQQEDSAVYLCASSPRTDYSNQPQHFGDGTRLSIL.

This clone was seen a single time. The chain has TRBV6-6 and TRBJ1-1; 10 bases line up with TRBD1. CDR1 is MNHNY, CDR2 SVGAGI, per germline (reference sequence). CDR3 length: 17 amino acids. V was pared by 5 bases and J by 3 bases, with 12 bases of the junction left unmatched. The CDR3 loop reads CASSPGDRGQGYTEAFF. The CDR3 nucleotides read TGTGCCAGCAGTCCCGGAGACAGGGGGCAAGGGTACACTGAAGCTTTCTTT.

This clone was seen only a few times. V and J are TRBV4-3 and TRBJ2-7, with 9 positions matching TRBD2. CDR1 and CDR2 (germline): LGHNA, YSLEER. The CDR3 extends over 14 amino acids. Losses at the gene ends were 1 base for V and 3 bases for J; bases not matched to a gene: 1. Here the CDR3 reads CASSQGLAVYEQYF. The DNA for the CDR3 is TGCGCCAGCAGCCAAGGACTAGCGGTCTACGAGCAGTACTTC.

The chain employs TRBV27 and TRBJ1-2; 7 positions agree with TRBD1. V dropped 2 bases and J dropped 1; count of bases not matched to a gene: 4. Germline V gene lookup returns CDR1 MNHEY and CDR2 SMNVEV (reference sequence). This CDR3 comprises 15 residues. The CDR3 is CASSLKQGYNYGYTF. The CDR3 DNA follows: TGTGCCAGCAGTTTAAAACAGGGGTATAACTATGGCTACACCTTC.

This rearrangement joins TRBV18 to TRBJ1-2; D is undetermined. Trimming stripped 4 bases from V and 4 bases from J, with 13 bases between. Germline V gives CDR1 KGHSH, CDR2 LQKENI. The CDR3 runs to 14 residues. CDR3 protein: CASSLARDSYGYTF. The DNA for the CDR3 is TGTGCCAGCTCACTCGCCCGTGATAGCTATGGCTACACCTTC. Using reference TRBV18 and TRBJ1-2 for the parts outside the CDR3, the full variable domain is NAGVMQNPRHLVRRRGQEARLRCSPMKGHSHVYWYRQLPEEGLKFMVYLQKENIIDESGMPKERFSAEFPKEGPSILRIQQVVRGDSAAYFCASSLARDSYGYTFGSGTRLTVV.

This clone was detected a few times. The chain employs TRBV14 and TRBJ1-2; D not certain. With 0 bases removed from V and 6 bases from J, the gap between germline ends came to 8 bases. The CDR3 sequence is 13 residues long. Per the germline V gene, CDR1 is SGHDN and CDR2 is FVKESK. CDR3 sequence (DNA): TGTGCCAGCAGCCAAGATCGGAGGAATGGCTACACCTTC. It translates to CASSQDRRNGYTF.

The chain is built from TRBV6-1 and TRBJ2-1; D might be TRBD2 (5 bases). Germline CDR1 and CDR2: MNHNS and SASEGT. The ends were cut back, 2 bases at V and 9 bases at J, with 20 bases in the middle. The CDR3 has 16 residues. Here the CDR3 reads CASSEPLALSAGEQFF. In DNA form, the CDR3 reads TGTGCCAGCAGTGAACCGCTAGCCCTCTCGGCAGGTGAGCAGTTCTTC.

The CDR3 loop reads CASSLKTGRFNQPQHF. Here the CDR3 DNA reads TGTGCCAGCAGCTTAAAGACAGGCCGCTTCAATCAGCCCCAGCATTTT. The chain employs TRBV5-6 and TRBJ1-5; maybe TRBD1 (6 bases). CDR1 and CDR2 from the germline V gene are SGHDT and YYEEEE. V was pared by 2 bases and J by 3 bases, with 15 bases between. The CDR3 runs to 16 residues.

The CDR3 loop is CASSLPGTYEQYF. CDR3 DNA: TGTGCCAGCAGTTTACCAGGGACCTACGAGCAGTACTTC. This chain uses TRBV28 with TRBJ2-7; the D gene is possibly TRBD1 (5 bases). Trimming removed 2 bases from V and 2 bases from J, with 7 bases in between. CDR1 and CDR2 (germline): MDHEN, SYDVKM. The CDR3 extends over 13 amino acids.

This CDR3 reads CASSLSPGTGNVGGYTF. DNA of the CDR3: TGTGCCAGCAGCTTATCCCCGGGGACAGGCAATGTCGGTGGCTACACCTTC. The chain couples TRBV11-2 to TRBJ1-2; 8 nucleotides match TRBD1. The junction had 15 bases not matched to a gene; V was cut back by 2 bases and J by 7 bases. This CDR3 region has 17 residues. In germline, CDR1 is SGHAT, CDR2 FQNNGV. Looking up the rest from reference TRBV11-2 and TRBJ1-2 gives the full variable domain: EAGVAQSPRYKIIEKRQSVAFWCNPISGHATLYWYQQILGQGPKLLIQFQNNGVVDDSQLPKDRFSAERLKGVDSTLKIQPAKLEDSAVYLCASSLSPGTGNVGGYTFGSGTRLTVV.

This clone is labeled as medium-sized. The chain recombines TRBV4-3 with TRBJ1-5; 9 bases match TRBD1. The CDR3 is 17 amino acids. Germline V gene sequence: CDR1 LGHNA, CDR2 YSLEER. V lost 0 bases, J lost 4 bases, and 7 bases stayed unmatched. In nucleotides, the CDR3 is TGCGCCAGCAGCCAAGATCGTGGTGGGACAGGGAATCAGCCCCAGCATTTT. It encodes CASSQDRGGTGNQPQHF.